Listed here is a single T cell receptor beta chain. Regarding treatment: about 20 received Ad26.COV2.S at low or high dose, single or two shots; roughly 5 received placebo; per-sample allocation not given. It was on day 63 after the first vaccine or placebo injection that samples were taken. The data are from a study of Ad26.COV2.S vaccination and SARS-CoV-2 variants. The wider study: Participant was drawn from the COV1001 Ad26.COV2.S trial arm. Donor got 5x10^10 or 1x10^11 viral particles of Ad26.COV2.S.

The method was immunoSEQ multiplex PCR; TCRdb's version includes in-frame clones alone and lacks a portion of them. The data hold under 550,000 clones, with roughly 90% observed a single time. Germline-derived CDR1 and CDR2 are LNHDA and SQIVND (reference sequence). This CDR3 has 15 amino acids. Losses at the gene ends were 7 bases for V and 9 bases for J; bases not matched to a gene: 12. The rearrangement uses TRBV19 and TRBJ2-1, with TRBD1 identical over 10 bases. The TCR comes from a person between 18 and 59 years old who received the Ad26.COV2.S COVID-19 vaccine or a placebo. The sample in question was peripheral blood, obtained in a trial of Ad26.COV2.S vaccine versus placebo. The CDR3 region has the DNA TGTGCCAGTACCCCCCCGGGACAGGGGCGGACTGAGCAGTTCTTC. This codes for CASTPPGQGRTEQFF.